This TCR beta chain was observed in a study of blood T cell repertoires in COVID-19. Study context: Samples taken during acute and convalescent COVID-19 were collected in the United States, Italy and Spain. PBMCs, B-cell-depleted T cells, or T cells were the source of the cDNA or gDNA that made up the material.

Per the authors' pipeline: By means of reference gene primer amplification, nucleated cell counts were estimated. TCRdb keeps only in-frame clones here, not all; method: immunoSEQ multiplex PCR. V and J calls and clone size are copied from that table; D and trimming were computed from the DNA. The sample carries around 250,000 clones, approximately 81% recorded once. Germline V gene lookup returns CDR1 LNHDA and CDR2 SQIVND (reference sequence). Losses at the gene ends were 3 bases for V and 4 bases for J; bases not matched to a gene: 9. The CDR3 consists of 16 residues. Input material: peripheral blood. This chain uses TRBV19 with TRBJ1-2; 9 bases align to TRBD1. The clonotype originates from a woman younger than 30 with acute or convalescent COVID-19. For the CDR3, the DNA is TGTGCCAGTAGTATGAGTGGGACAGGGATTATCTATGGCTACACCTTC. This gives the protein CASSMSGTGIIYGYTF.